These 13 T cell receptor beta chains were all obtained from the same sample, sequenced in a study of cytomegalovirus exposure and HLA in healthy donors. The PCR had 60 Vbeta and 13 Jbeta primers. Clones were sequenced by immunoSEQ multiplex PCR, and TCRdb holds only the in-frame ones, with some missing. The sample includes about 180,000 clones, 70% to 80% of them seen just once. The material sequenced was PBMCs. These receptors were collected from a man between 60 and 70 years old in good health and CMV-seronegative.

The V gene is TRBV29-1, the J gene TRBJ1-5; D is unresolved. Looked up from germline, CDR1 is SQVTM and CDR2 is ANQGSEA. Between the trimmed V and J ends, which lost 0 bases and 2 bases, there was a span of 8 bases. This CDR3 spans 14 amino acids. CDR3 sequence: CSVEESGGNQPQHF. The CDR3 DNA reads TGCAGCGTTGAAGAGTCCGGGGGCAATCAGCCCCAGCATTTT. The whole variable domain, filled in from reference TRBV29-1 and TRBJ1-5, reads SAVISQKPSRDICQRGTSLTIQCQVDSQVTMMFWYRQQPGQSLTLIATANQGSEATYESGFVIDKFPISRPNLTFSTLTVSNMSPEDSSIYLCSVEESGGNQPQHFGDGTRLSIL.

The V call is TRBV12-5, the J call TRBJ2-1; unclear D gene. CDR1 LGHNT and CDR2 FRNRAP come from the germline V gene. The CDR3 consists of 16 residues. Trimming took 4 bases from V and 9 from J, leaving 22 bases between them. The CDR3 DNA is TGTGCTAGTGGTTCCTTAATCAGCCGAGGCGTGGGTGAGCAGTTCTTC. Its translation is CASGSLISRGVGEQFF.

The rearrangement links TRBV6-1 to TRBJ1-5, with D hard to call. The CDR3 is 14 amino acids. CDR1 and CDR2 (germline): MNHNS, SASEGT. V lost 3 bases, J lost 6 bases, and 12 bases lay in between. CDR3 region: CASSDKAVGQPQHF. The CDR3 DNA is TGTGCCAGCAGTGATAAGGCGGTCGGTCAGCCCCAGCATTTT.

On this clone itself: One end of the junction is discordant with germline, which a read error may explain. V usage is TRBV6-5 and J usage is TRBJ1-2; possible D gene TRBD1, 6 bases. The CDR3 runs 14 residues. Germline V CDR1 and CDR2: MNHEY, SVGAGI. The CDR3 DNA sequence: TGTGCCAGCAGTTACTCCACAGGGATTCGTGGCTACCCCTTC. As protein: CASSYSTGIRGYPF.

The chain combines TRBV4-1 with TRBJ1-5; D is unclear. Germline values: CDR1 MGHRA, CDR2 YSYEKL. This CDR3 is built from 15 residues. V was trimmed by 0 bases and J by 5 bases, leaving 11 bases between them. CDR3 nucleotide sequence: TGCGCCAGCAGCCAAGATAAAGCTGCCGATCAGCCCCAGCATTTT. It specifies CASSQDKAADQPQHF.

The chain couples TRBV7-9 to TRBJ2-3; weak D call: TRBD1 (6 bases). Germline V lookup: CDR1 SEHNR, CDR2 FQNEAQ (reference sequence). Trimming took off 5 bases at V and 1 base at J, with 25 bases between the two ends. CDR3 size: 19 residues. The CDR3 region is CASSPRPGTYPQGTDTQYF. The CDR3 DNA reads as TGTGCCAGCAGCCCCCGACCCGGGACATACCCCCAGGGCACAGATACGCAGTATTTT.

This chain uses TRBV7-8 with TRBJ2-7, with a tentative D call TRBD1 (6 bases). Trimming took 1 base from V and 1 from J, leaving 11 bases between them. The CDR3 extends over 15 amino acids. Germline lookup yields CDR1 SGHVS and CDR2 FQNEAQ. CDR3 in DNA: TGTGCCAGCAGCTTAGACGGACAGCGGTCCTACGAGCAGTACTTC. Encoded protein: CASSLDGQRSYEQYF. The full variable domain, completed using reference TRBV7-8 and TRBJ2-7, is GAGVSQSPRYKVAKRGQDVALRCDPISGHVSLFWYQQALGQGPEFLTYFQNEAQLDKSGLPSDRFFAERPEGSVSTLKIQRTQQEDSAVYLCASSLDGQRSYEQYFGPGTRLTVT.

Comments on this clone: This CDR3 is also generated by other DNA sequences in the sample. The chain joins TRBV19 to TRBJ1-5; 7 bases fit TRBD1. Germline CDR1 and CDR2: LNHDA and SQIVND (reference sequence). This CDR3 has 13 residues. Trimming at V came to 6 bases and at J to 4 bases, leaving 3 bases not matched to a gene. CDR3 in amino acids: CASRGQVNQPQHF. For the CDR3, the DNA is TGTGCCAGTAGAGGACAGGTTAATCAGCCCCAGCATTTT.

In this sample, this clone turned up once. This chain connects TRBV9 to TRBJ2-1; 10 bases fit TRBD2. Germline assignment: CDR1 SGDLS and CDR2 YYNGEE. With 4 bases clipped from V and 6 bases from J, the junction kept 10 bases outside the gene matches. The CDR3 is 16 amino acids. Here the CDR3 DNA reads TGTGCCAGCAGCTCCCTGGTAGCGGGAGGCTCCAATGAGCAGTTCTTC. This sequence encodes CASSSLVAGGSNEQFF.

The chain has TRBV13 and TRBJ1-1; D might be TRBD1 (5 bases). Germline CDR1 reads PRHDT; CDR2 reads FYEKMQ (reference sequence). This CDR3 contains 14 residues. V was cut by 8 bases and J by 1 base, with 14 bases left in between. CDR3 in DNA: TGTGCCAGCGGGGGGTCCGGGAGGAACACTGAAGCTTTCTTT. Its translation: CASGGSGRNTEAFF.

DNA of the CDR3: TGTGCCAGCTCACCGACAGGGCTTGAAGCTTTCTTT. Translation gives CASSPTGLEAFF. The chain recombines TRBV18 with TRBJ1-1, with 7 bases fitting TRBD1. This CDR3 has 12 amino acids. J was trimmed by 7 bases and V by 3 bases; bases with no gene match: 2. The germline V gene encodes CDR1 KGHSH and CDR2 LQKENI. Full variable domain (outside the CDR3, taken from reference TRBV18 and TRBJ1-1): NAGVMQNPRHLVRRRGQEARLRCSPMKGHSHVYWYRQLPEEGLKFMVYLQKENIIDESGMPKERFSAEFPKEGPSILRIQQVVRGDSAAYFCASSPTGLEAFFGQGTRLTVV.

This clone was observed a few times. This sequence joins TRBV19 and TRBJ2-6, with D possibly matching TRBD1 (6 bases). Germline V gene sequence: CDR1 LNHDA, CDR2 SQIVND (reference sequence). CDR3 size: 16 residues. V gave up 7 bases and J gave up 3 bases, with 16 bases separating them. In DNA, the CDR3 is TGTGCCAGTATGGGGCAGATAGGGGGTGGGGCCAACGTCCTGACTTTC. Translation gives CASMGQIGGGANVLTF.

V usage is TRBV5-1 and J usage is TRBJ1-2; 10 nucleotides match TRBD1. Germline V lookup: CDR1 SGHRS, CDR2 YFSETQ. The CDR3 extends over 13 amino acids. J was trimmed by 7 bases and V by 0 bases; bases with no gene match: 0. CDR3 nucleotides: TGCGCCAGCAGCTTGGGGACAGGGGGTGGCTACACCTTC. Amino acid sequence: CASSLGTGGGYTF.